These 19 T cell receptor beta chains were sequenced from one sample in a study of shared clonotypes between healthy human individuals (dated by TCRdb to about 2020). Library construction relied on the immunoSEQ multiplex PCR assay. As stored in TCRdb, this immuneACCESS dataset retains in-frame rearrangements with V and J assigned. A fraction of the clones does not appear; measured against another copy, unresolved V genes explain less than half of the discrepancy, and the remainder lacks a known reason. Here the sample has 2 million to 2.5 million clones; under 97% occur a single time. The ten largest clonotypes hold approximately 0.13% of the sample. Sequenced: naive CD4+ T cells sorted from blood. The cell subset or site label corresponds to: CD45RA+ positively selected. Receptors originate from a man between 18 and 35 years old in good health.

The J gene is TRBJ2-7, the V gene TRBV5-4; 14 nucleotides match TRBD2. V shed 2 bases and J 12 bases; nucleotides not matched to a gene: 7. CDR1 is SGHNT and CDR2 is YYREEE in the germline V gene (reference sequence). The CDR3 extends over 14 amino acids. The CDR3 coding sequence is TGTGCCAGCAGCTTCCCGACTAGCGGGGGGGCTCCGTACTTC. Its protein is CASSFPTSGGAPYF.

The rearrangement uses TRBV4-3 and TRBJ2-5; D ambiguous. Deletions cut 1 base from V and 1 base from J, with 16 bases between. The germline V gene encodes CDR1 LGHNA and CDR2 YSLEER. The length of the CDR3 is 17 residues. CDR3 loop: CASSQVTGETSQETQYF. The CDR3 DNA is TGCGCCAGCAGCCAAGTAACGGGCGAGACCTCCCAAGAGACCCAGTACTTC.

CDR3 protein: CASSFWGQGNSPLHF. The CDR3 region has the DNA TGTGCCAGCAGCTTTTGGGGACAGGGGAATTCACCCCTCCACTTT. This chain joins TRBV7-2 and TRBJ1-6, with TRBD1 identical over 10 bases. J gave up 7 bases and V 3 bases, and 3 bases lay outside the gene matches. The CDR3 covers 15 residues. From germline, CDR1 is SGHTA and CDR2 FQGNSA. Variable domain in full (rest from reference TRBV7-2 and TRBJ1-6): GAGVSQSPSNKVTEKGKDVELRCDPISGHTALYWYRQSLGQGLEFLIYFQGNSAPDKSGLPSDRFSAERTGGSVSTLTIQRTQQEDSAVYLCASSFWGQGNSPLHFGNGTRLTVT.

CDR3 amino acids: CASSPTDRVSTEAFF. The CDR3 region has the DNA TGCGCCAGCAGCCCAACCGACAGGGTTTCGACTGAAGCTTTCTTT. J is TRBJ1-1 and V is TRBV5-1; TRBD1 matches 7 bases. V lost 4 bases to trimming and J lost 5 bases; unmatched junction nucleotides: 11. Germline V gene sequence: CDR1 SGHRS, CDR2 YFSETQ. The CDR3 is made up of 15 amino acids.

V usage is TRBV5-1 and J usage is TRBJ2-5, with D unresolved. The CDR3 is 14 residues long. CDR1 is SGHRS and CDR2 is YFSETQ in the germline V gene. Trimming cost V 0 bases and J 4 bases, with 10 bases left between them. The DNA for the CDR3 is TGCGCCAGCAGCTTGGCGGATGCCGTAGAGACCCAGTACTTC. The encoded protein is CASSLADAVETQYF.

CDR3 bases: TGTGCCAGCAGCGCCGGAGAGACCCAGTACTTC. Translated, it gives CASSAGETQYF. V usage is TRBV6-5 and J usage is TRBJ2-5; D is undetermined. From germline, CDR1 is MNHEY and CDR2 SVGAGI. With 6 bases removed from V and 4 bases from J, the gap between germline ends came to 6 bases. The CDR3 has 11 residues.

The V call is TRBV11-1, the J call TRBJ2-4; D is ambiguous. Germline values: CDR1 SGHAT, CDR2 FQDESV (reference sequence). With 5 bases removed from V and 1 base from J, the gap between germline ends came to 12 bases. The CDR3 totals 15 residues. CDR3 loop: CASSPREAAKNIQYF. The CDR3 DNA sequence: TGTGCCAGCAGCCCGCGTGAGGCTGCCAAAAACATTCAGTACTTC.

This clone was seen a single time. The chain couples TRBV5-1 to TRBJ2-2, with D tentatively TRBD1 (6 bases). V was trimmed by 2 bases and J by 0 bases, leaving 11 bases between them. The CDR3 length is 16 residues. Germline-derived CDR1 and CDR2 are SGHRS and YFSETQ. CDR3 in DNA: TGCGCCAGCAGCTTACGAACAGGGCCGAACACCGGGGAGCTGTTTTTT. The encoded protein is CASSLRTGPNTGELFF.

This clone appeared a single time. The J gene is TRBJ1-2, the V gene TRBV5-1; D might be TRBD1 (6 bases). The CDR3 is 15 residues long. The germline V and J ends were trimmed by 0 bases and 4 bases, with 13 bases remaining between them. The germline CDR1 and CDR2 sequences are SGHRS and YFSETQ. CDR3 region: CASSLVEGGTYGYTF. The CDR3 DNA is TGCGCCAGCAGCTTGGTTGAAGGGGGAACCTATGGCTACACCTTC.

The V gene is TRBV18, the J gene TRBJ1-4; D might be TRBD1 (5 bases). Germline CDR1 is KGHSH and CDR2 is LQKENI. V was cut by 0 bases and J by 4 bases, with 9 bases left in between. This CDR3 is built from 15 residues. CDR3 sequence: CASSPPGRLNEKLFF. CDR3 nucleotide sequence: TGTGCCAGCTCACCACCGGGACGTCTTAATGAAAAACTGTTTTTT. The variable domain in full, completed from reference TRBV18 and TRBJ1-4, reads NAGVMQNPRHLVRRRGQEARLRCSPMKGHSHVYWYRQLPEEGLKFMVYLQKENIIDESGMPKERFSAEFPKEGPSILRIQQVVRGDSAAYFCASSPPGRLNEKLFFGSGTQLSVL.

The rearrangement links TRBV7-8 to TRBJ1-2, with unresolved D. V dropped 5 bases and J dropped 1 base, with 17 bases sitting between them. The length of the CDR3 is 16 residues. The V gene's germline CDR1 is SGHVS and CDR2 FQNEAQ. The CDR3 region has the DNA TGTGCCAGCAGCCGGCTACAGCCATGGAGTAACTATGGCTACACCTTC. This codes for CASSRLQPWSNYGYTF.

V is TRBV6-6 and J is TRBJ1-1, with D perhaps TRBD1 (6 bases). CDR3 size: 15 residues. Germline V gene data show CDR1 as MNHNY and CDR2 as SVGAGI (reference sequence). Deletions cut 7 bases from V and 1 base from J, with 16 bases between. The CDR3 DNA reads as TGTGCCAGCATCCAGTTGGGGGCGGCGAACACTGAAGCTTTCTTT. Protein: CASIQLGAANTEAFF.

This clone appeared a single time. This chain uses TRBV25-1 with TRBJ2-5; the match to TRBD2 covers 7 bases. This CDR3 has 13 amino acids. J lost 5 bases, V lost 4 bases, and 4 bases had no gene match. CDR1 is MGHDK, CDR2 SYGVNS, per germline. CDR3 sequence: CASSVAGGETQYF. Written as DNA, the CDR3 is TGTGCCAGCAGTGTGGCCGGGGGGGAGACCCAGTACTTC.

The chain couples TRBV7-9 to TRBJ2-2; 8 nucleotides line up with TRBD1. With 6 bases clipped from V and 3 bases from J, the junction kept 3 bases outside the gene matches. CDR3 size: 14 residues. Germline-derived CDR1 and CDR2 are SEHNR and FQNEAQ (reference sequence). Here the CDR3 reads CASRMTGDTGELFF. For the CDR3, the DNA is TGTGCCAGCAGGATGACAGGGGACACCGGGGAGCTGTTTTTT.

This chain joins TRBV7-8 and TRBJ2-3; perhaps D is TRBD1 or TRBD2 (5 bases each). V was trimmed by 1 base and J by 2 bases, leaving 10 bases between them. There are 15 residues in the CDR3. Looked up from germline, CDR1 is SGHVS and CDR2 is FQNEAQ. The chain's CDR3 is CASSLGPGATDTQYF. CDR3 nucleotides: TGTGCCAGCAGCTTAGGCCCCGGGGCCACAGATACGCAGTATTTT.

The genes are TRBV29-1 and TRBJ1-2; D is ambiguous. CDR1 and CDR2 from the germline V gene are SQVTM and ANQGSEA. The CDR3 has 13 residues. V was clipped by 7 bases and J by 1 base, with 13 bases between them. For the CDR3, the DNA is TGCAGCGCACTACTCGGAATTAACTATGGCTACACCTTC. This encodes CSALLGINYGYTF.

J is TRBJ2-7 and V is TRBV13; TRBD1 might be the D (6 bases). The CDR3 is made up of 15 amino acids. V was cut by 5 bases and J by 3 bases, with 17 bases left in between. Germline V CDR1 and CDR2: PRHDT, FYEKMQ (reference sequence). The CDR3, as DNA: TGTGCCAGCAGCCCCCCAGGGGCCGCCATCTACGAGCAGTACTTC. Its protein product is CASSPPGAAIYEQYF.

V usage is TRBV6-5 and J usage is TRBJ2-1; 12 bases are shared with TRBD2. In germline, CDR1 is MNHEY, CDR2 SVGAGI. V shed 4 bases and J 7 bases; nucleotides not matched to a gene: 8. There are 16 residues in the CDR3. The CDR3 is CASSSNGLAGSNEQFF. In nucleotides, the CDR3 is TGTGCCAGCAGTTCGAATGGACTAGCGGGGTCGAATGAGCAGTTCTTC.

This chain links TRBV10-3 with TRBJ1-2, with TRBD1 identical over 9 bases. The V and J ends lost 6 bases and 6 bases, in that order; junction bases with no gene match: 2. In germline, CDR1 is ENHRY, CDR2 SYGVKD. The CDR3 runs 12 residues. CDR3 residues: CAISDRGDGYTF. The CDR3 DNA follows: TGTGCCATCAGCGACAGGGGGGATGGCTACACCTTC.